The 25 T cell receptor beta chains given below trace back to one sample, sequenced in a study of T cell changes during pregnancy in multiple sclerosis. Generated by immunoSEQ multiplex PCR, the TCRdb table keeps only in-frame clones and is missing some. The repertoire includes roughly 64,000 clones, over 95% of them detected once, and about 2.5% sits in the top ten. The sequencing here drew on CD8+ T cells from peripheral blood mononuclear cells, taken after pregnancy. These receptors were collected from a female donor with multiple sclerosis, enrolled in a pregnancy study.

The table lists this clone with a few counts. The CDR3 region is CASSIGRNTEAFF. CDR3 DNA sequence: TGTGCCAGTAGTATAGGCAGGAACACTGAAGCTTTCTTT. The gene calls are TRBV19 and TRBJ1-1, with D unclear. Germline V gives CDR1 LNHDA, CDR2 SQIVND (reference sequence). The CDR3 is made up of 13 amino acids. V lost 1 base and J lost 1, with 4 bases in between.

The CDR3 region has the DNA TGTGCCAGCAGCCTCGGGACTAGCGGGAAACACGAGCAGTACTTC. Residues: CASSLGTSGKHEQYF. V and J are TRBV7-9 and TRBJ2-7; 13 bases match TRBD2. V trimming: 5 bases; J trimming: 5 bases; junction bases outside the gene matches: 6. CDR3 length: 15 residues. CDR1 SEHNR and CDR2 FQNEAQ come from the germline V gene (reference sequence).

CDR3: CASSIYEGGGSYNEQFF. CDR3 nucleotides: TGTGCCAGTAGTATTTATGAGGGCGGGGGCTCCTACAATGAGCAGTTCTTC. The chain joins TRBV19 to TRBJ2-1, with TRBD2 identical over 7 bases. The CDR3 loop spans 17 amino acids. V lost 3 bases and J lost 0; bases outside the gene matches: 8. From germline, CDR1 is LNHDA and CDR2 SQIVND (reference sequence).

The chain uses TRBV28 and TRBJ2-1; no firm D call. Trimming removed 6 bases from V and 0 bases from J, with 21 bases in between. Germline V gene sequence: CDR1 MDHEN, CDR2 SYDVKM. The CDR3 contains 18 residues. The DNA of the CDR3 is TGTGCCAGCAGACAATATGTCCCACTTACAGACTCCTACAATGAGCAGTTCTTC. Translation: CASRQYVPLTDSYNEQFF.

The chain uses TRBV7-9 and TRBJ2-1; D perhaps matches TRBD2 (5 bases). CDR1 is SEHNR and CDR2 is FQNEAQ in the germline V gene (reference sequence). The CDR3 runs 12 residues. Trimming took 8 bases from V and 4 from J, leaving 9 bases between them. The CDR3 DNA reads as TGTGCCAGCGGGGAGAAATACAATGAGCAGTTCTTC. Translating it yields CASGEKYNEQFF.

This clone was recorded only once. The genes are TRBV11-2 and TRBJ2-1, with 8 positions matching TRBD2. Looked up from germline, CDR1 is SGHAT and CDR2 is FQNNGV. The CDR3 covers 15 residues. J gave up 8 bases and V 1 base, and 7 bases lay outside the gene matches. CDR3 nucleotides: TGTGCCAGCAGCTTAGGGGTAGCGGGAACAGATGAGCAGTTCTTC. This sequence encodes CASSLGVAGTDEQFF.

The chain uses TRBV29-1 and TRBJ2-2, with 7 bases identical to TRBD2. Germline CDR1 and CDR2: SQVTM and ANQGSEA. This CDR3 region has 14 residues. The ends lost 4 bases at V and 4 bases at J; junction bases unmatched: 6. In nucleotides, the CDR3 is TGCAGCGTTGTAGGACCGGGGGGCACCGGGGAGCTGTTTTTT. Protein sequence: CSVVGPGGTGELFF.

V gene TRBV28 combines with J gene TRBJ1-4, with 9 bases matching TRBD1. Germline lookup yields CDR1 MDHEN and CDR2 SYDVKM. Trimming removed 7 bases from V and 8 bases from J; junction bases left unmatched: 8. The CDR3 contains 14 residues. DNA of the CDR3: TGTGCCAGCATGTCGGGACAGGGTCGCGAAAAACTGTTTTTT. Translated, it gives CASMSGQGREKLFF.

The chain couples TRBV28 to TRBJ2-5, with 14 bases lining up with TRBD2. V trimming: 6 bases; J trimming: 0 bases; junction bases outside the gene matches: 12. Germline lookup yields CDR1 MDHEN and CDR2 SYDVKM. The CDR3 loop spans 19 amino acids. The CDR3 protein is CASSPGLAGGGQYQETQYF. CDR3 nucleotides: TGTGCCAGCAGCCCTGGACTAGCGGGAGGAGGGCAGTACCAAGAGACCCAGTACTTC.

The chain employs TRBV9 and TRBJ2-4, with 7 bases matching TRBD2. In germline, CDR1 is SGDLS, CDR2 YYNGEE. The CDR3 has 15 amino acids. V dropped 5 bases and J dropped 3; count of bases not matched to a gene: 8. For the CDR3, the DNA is TGTGCCAGCAGTTCTAGTGGGGGGGGCAAAAACATTCAGTACTTC. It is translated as CASSSSGGGKNIQYF.

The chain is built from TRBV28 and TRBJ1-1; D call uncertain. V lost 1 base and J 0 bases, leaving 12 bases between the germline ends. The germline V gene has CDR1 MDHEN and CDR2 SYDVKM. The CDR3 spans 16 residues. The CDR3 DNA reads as TGTGCCAGCAGTTTATTGGGAGGTGAAATGAACACTGAAGCTTTCTTT. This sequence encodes CASSLLGGEMNTEAFF.

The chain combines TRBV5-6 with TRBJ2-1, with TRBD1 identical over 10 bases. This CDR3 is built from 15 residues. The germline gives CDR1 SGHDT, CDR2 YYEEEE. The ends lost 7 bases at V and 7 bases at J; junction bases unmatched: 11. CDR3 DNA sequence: TGTGCCAGCGCAACTCGACAGGGGGCTGAGAATGAGCAGTTCTTC. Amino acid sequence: CASATRQGAENEQFF.

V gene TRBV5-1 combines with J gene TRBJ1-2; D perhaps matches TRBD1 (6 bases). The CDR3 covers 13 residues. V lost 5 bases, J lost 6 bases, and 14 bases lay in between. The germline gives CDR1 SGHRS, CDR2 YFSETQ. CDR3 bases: TGCGCCAGCAGACCCTACAGGGCTCATGGCTACACCTTC. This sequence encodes CASRPYRAHGYTF.

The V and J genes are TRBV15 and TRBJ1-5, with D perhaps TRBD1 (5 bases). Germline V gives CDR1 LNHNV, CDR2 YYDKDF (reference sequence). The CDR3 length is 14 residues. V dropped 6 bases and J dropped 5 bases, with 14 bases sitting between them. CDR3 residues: CATREVGGDQPQHF. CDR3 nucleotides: TGTGCCACCAGAGAAGTGGGAGGGGATCAGCCCCAGCATTTT.

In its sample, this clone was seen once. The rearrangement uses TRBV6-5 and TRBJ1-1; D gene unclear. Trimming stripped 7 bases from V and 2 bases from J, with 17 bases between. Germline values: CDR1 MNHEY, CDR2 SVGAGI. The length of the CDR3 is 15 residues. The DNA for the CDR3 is TGTGCCAGCATCTCCAGAAAAGGGAGTAACACTGAAGCTTTCTTT. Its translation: CASISRKGSNTEAFF.

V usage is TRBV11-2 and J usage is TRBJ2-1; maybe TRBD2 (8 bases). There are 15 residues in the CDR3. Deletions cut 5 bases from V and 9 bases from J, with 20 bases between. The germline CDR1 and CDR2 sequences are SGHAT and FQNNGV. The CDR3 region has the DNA TGTGCCAGCAGCCCAGGGGGACTAGGCCGGAGTGAGCAGTTCTTC. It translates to CASSPGGLGRSEQFF.

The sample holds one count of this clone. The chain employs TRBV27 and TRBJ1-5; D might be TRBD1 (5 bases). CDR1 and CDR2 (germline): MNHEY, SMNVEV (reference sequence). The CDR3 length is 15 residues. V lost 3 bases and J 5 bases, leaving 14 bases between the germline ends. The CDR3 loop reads CASSLIQGPDQPQHF. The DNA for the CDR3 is TGTGCCAGCAGTTTGATTCAGGGTCCAGATCAGCCCCAGCATTTT.

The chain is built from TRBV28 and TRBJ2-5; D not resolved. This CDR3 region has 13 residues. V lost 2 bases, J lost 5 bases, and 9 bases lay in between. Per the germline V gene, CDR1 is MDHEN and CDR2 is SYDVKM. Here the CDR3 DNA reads TGTGCCAGCAGTTTAAGCCCTGCGGAGACCCAGTACTTC. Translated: CASSLSPAETQYF.

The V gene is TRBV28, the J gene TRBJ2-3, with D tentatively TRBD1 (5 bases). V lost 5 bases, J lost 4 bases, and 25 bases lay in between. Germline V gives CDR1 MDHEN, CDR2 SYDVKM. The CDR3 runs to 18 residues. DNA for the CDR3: TGTGCCAGCAGTCCGTCGATCGGTCGACAGATAAGGGCAGATACGCAGTATTTT. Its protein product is CASSPSIGRQIRADTQYF.

CDR3: CASSLRESYSNQPQHF. CDR3 bases: TGTGCCAGCAGCTTGCGTGAGAGTTATAGCAATCAGCCCCAGCATTTT. This chain links TRBV5-6 with TRBJ1-5; no firm D call. The CDR3 sequence is 16 residues long. The V gene lost 1 base and the J gene lost 0 bases, with 11 bases spanning the gap. Per the germline V gene, CDR1 is SGHDT and CDR2 is YYEEEE.

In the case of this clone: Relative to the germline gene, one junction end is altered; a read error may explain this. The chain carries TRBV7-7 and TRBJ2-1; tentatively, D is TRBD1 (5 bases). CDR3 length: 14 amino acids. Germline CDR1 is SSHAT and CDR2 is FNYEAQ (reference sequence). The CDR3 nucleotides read TGTGCTAGCATCACGGACGGACAATACAATGAGCAGTTCTTC. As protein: CASITDGQYNEQFF.

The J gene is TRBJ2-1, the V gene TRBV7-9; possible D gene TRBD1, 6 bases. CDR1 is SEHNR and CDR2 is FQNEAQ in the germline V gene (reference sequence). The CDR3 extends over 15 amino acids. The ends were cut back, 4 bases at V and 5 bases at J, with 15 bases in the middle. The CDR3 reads CASSSGQSGNNEQFF. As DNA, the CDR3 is TGTGCCAGCAGCTCCGGACAGTCCGGGAACAATGAGCAGTTCTTC.

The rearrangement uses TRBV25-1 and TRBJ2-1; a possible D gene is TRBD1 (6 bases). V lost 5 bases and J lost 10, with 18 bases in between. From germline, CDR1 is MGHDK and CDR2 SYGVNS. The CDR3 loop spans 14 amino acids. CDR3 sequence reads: CASSKWDKGEEQFF. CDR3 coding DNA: TGTGCCAGCAGTAAGTGGGACAAGGGTGAGGAGCAGTTCTTC. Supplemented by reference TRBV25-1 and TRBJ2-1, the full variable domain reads EADIYQTPRYLVIGTGKKITLECSQTMGHDKMYWYQQDPGMELHLIHYSYGVNSTEKGDLSSESTVSRIRTEHFPLTLESARPSHTSQYLCASSKWDKGEEQFFGPGTRLTVL.

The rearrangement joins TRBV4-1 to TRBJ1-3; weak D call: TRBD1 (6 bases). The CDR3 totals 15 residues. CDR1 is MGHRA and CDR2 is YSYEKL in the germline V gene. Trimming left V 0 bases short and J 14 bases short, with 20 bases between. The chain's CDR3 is CASSQDQGNAGPLYF. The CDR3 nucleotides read TGCGCCAGCAGCCAAGATCAGGGGAACGCAGGGCCCCTATATTTT.

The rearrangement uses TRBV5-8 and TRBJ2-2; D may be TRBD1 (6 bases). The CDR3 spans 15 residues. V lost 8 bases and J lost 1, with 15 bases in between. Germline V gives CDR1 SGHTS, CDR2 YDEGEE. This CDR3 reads CASTDSLMNTGELFF. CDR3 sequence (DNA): TGTGCCAGTACGGACAGCCTCATGAACACCGGGGAGCTGTTTTTT. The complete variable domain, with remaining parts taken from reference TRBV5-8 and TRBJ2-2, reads EAGVTQSPTHLIKTRGQQATLRCSPISGHTSVYWYQQALGLGLQFLLWYDEGEERNRGNFPPRFSGRQFPNYSSELNVNALELEDSALYLCASTDSLMNTGELFFGEGSRLTVL.